Presented here are 5 T cell receptor beta chains from one specimen sequenced in a study of OX40 agonist ivuxolimab in advanced cancers. TCRdb keeps only in-frame clones here, not all; method: immunoSEQ multiplex PCR. The table has roughly 80,000 clones, approximately 91% seen once. The specimen comprised CD4+ or CD8+ T cells sorted from blood, sampled in a trial of the OX40 agonist ivuxolimab. Receptors originate from an adult with an advanced solid tumor such as melanoma, head and neck, liver or kidney cancer.

This clone showed up just once. The rearrangement uses TRBV9 and TRBJ2-1; 7 bases match TRBD2. CDR3 size: 15 residues. Germline loops: CDR1 SGDLS, CDR2 YYNGEE. With 0 bases clipped from V and 4 bases from J, the junction kept 4 bases outside the gene matches. CDR3 in DNA: TGTGCCAGCAGCGTAGCTGGCGGGAGATACAATGAGCAGTTCTTC. This sequence encodes CASSVAGGRYNEQFF. Full variable domain (missing parts from reference TRBV9 and TRBJ2-1): DSGVTQTPKHLITATGQRVTLRCSPRSGDLSVYWYQQSLDQGLQFLIQYYNGEERAKGNILERFSAQQFPDLHSELNLSSLELGDSALYFCASSVAGGRYNEQFFGPGTRLTVL.

The chain is built from TRBV9 and TRBJ1-2, with a tentative D call TRBD1 (5 bases). Looked up from germline, CDR1 is SGDLS and CDR2 is YYNGEE. CDR3 size: 16 residues. V was cut by 3 bases and J by 7 bases, with 22 bases left in between. In DNA form, the CDR3 reads TGTGCCAGCAGCGGGCCCTCGGGCAGGGTATCTGGTGGCTACACCTTC. Translation: CASSGPSGRVSGGYTF.

The chain combines TRBV9 with TRBJ2-5, with D tentatively TRBD2 (6 bases). The CDR3 length is 17 residues. V was shortened by 0 bases and J by 3 bases, with 18 bases between the two germline ends. Germline CDR1 is SGDLS and CDR2 is YYNGEE. In nucleotides, the CDR3 is TGTGCCAGCAGCGTAGAATTTTCGGGGTGGGGGGAAGAGACCCAGTACTTC. Its translation: CASSVEFSGWGEETQYF.

The rearrangement links TRBV4-2 to TRBJ1-2; D is possibly TRBD1 (6 bases). The CDR3 length is 19 residues. V dropped 0 bases and J dropped 5 bases, with 25 bases sitting between them. Germline assignment: CDR1 LGHNA and CDR2 YNFKEQ. The CDR3 protein is CASSQDTGRIPLQGYGYTF. The CDR3 DNA sequence: TGTGCCAGCAGCCAAGATACAGGGAGGATCCCTCTTCAGGGGTATGGCTACACCTTC.

This chain joins TRBV6-1 and TRBJ2-7; D unresolved. The V end lost 5 bases, the J end lost 2 bases, and 7 bases lay between the germline ends. The CDR3 length is 12 residues. Germline V lookup: CDR1 MNHNS, CDR2 SASEGT. CDR3 sequence: CASSSITYEQYF. CDR3 nucleotide sequence: TGTGCCAGCAGTTCGATAACCTACGAGCAGTACTTC.